Listed below are T cell receptor beta chains from one sample, sequenced in a study of cytomegalovirus exposure and HLA in healthy donors. Sequenced by immunoSEQ multiplex PCR; TCRdb stores in-frame clones only, minus some. The sample lists 150,000 to 200,000 clones; roughly 84% were seen once. Sequencing was performed on PBMCs. Receptor source: a man between 18 and 29 years old in good health and CMV-seropositive. Each CDR3 is given with its conserved first and last residue. The D gene is left open where the match is weak. The listing skips clone size in some rows; elsewhere it reads once, few, many or a size class.

D: .; J: TRBJ1-2; V: TRBV13; size: .; CDR3: CASSREGRGGYGYTF; DNA: TGTGCCAGCAGCCGAGAAGGCAGGGGTGGCTATGGCTACACCTTC
D: .; J: TRBJ1-2; V: TRBV4-2; size: few; CDR3: CASSQEEDDNTF; DNA: TGTGCCAGCAGCCAAGAGGAGGACGACAACACCTTC
D: TRBD1; J: TRBJ2-5; V: TRBV27; size: .; CDR3: CASSTGTGGLLETQYF; DNA: TGTGCCAGCAGTACGGGGACAGGGGGATTACTAGAGACCCAGTACTTC
D: TRBD1; J: TRBJ2-5; V: TRBV28; size: few; CDR3: CASSPTGQGARETQYF; DNA: TGTGCCAGCAGTCCTACAGGCCAGGGGGCGCGGGAGACCCAGTACTTC
D: .; J: TRBJ2-7; V: TRBV27; size: .; CDR3: CASSLGHTYEQYF; DNA: TGTGCCAGCAGTTTAGGGCACACCTACGAGCAGTACTTC
D: .; J: TRBJ2-1; V: TRBV6-1; size: .; CDR3: CASTGGTFNEQFF; DNA: TGTGCCAGCACTGGCGGGACTTTTAATGAGCAGTTCTTC
D: TRBD1; J: TRBJ2-5; V: TRBV19; size: once; CDR3: CASSPRTGGRETQYF; DNA: TGTGCCAGTAGTCCCCGGACAGGGGGCAGAGAGACCCAGTACTTC
D: TRBD1; J: TRBJ2-6; V: TRBV5-1; size: .; CDR3: CASSFRTGGDSGANVLTF; DNA: TGCGCCAGCAGCTTCCGGACAGGGGGCGACTCTGGGGCCAACGTCCTGACTTTC
D: TRBD2; J: TRBJ2-7; V: TRBV30; size: .; CDR3: CAWSPQGLAYEQYF; DNA: TGTGCCTGGAGTCCCCAGGGACTAGCCTACGAGCAGTACTTC
D: .; J: TRBJ1-3; V: TRBV29-1; size: .; CDR3: CSVSMGSSGNTIYF; DNA: TGCAGCGTTTCGATGGGGAGCTCTGGAAACACCATATATTTT
D: TRBD1; J: TRBJ2-1; V: TRBV10-3; size: .; CDR3: CAISEVTGDEQFF; DNA: TGTGCCATCAGTGAGGTTACAGGGGATGAGCAGTTCTTC
D: TRBD1; J: TRBJ1-4; V: TRBV5-6; size: .; CDR3: CASSLGTGREKLFF; DNA: TGTGCCAGCAGCCTCGGGACAGGGCGGGAAAAACTGTTTTTT
D: TRBD1; J: TRBJ2-3; V: TRBV5-1; size: .; CDR3: CASSSETGGTDTQYF; DNA: TGCGCCAGCAGCTCCGAAACAGGGGGGACAGATACGCAGTATTTT
D: .; J: TRBJ1-5; V: TRBV28; size: once; CDR3: CASSFGGADQPQHF; DNA: TGTGCCAGCAGTTTCGGCGGGGCGGATCAGCCCCAGCATTTT
D: .; J: TRBJ2-5; V: TRBV28; size: .; CDR3: CASSPPEGSGGETQYF; DNA: TGTGCCAGCAGTCCCCCTGAGGGGAGTGGGGGGGAGACCCAGTACTTC
D: .; J: TRBJ1-3; V: TRBV15; size: .; CDR3: CATSRDSGDSGNTIYF; DNA: TGTGCCACCAGCAGGGACAGTGGAGACTCTGGAAACACCATATATTTT
D: TRBD1; J: TRBJ1-5; V: TRBV6-5; size: .; CDR3: CASDRVGHQPQHF; DNA: TGTGCCAGCGACAGGGTTGGTCATCAGCCCCAGCATTTT
D: .; J: TRBJ1-4; V: TRBV30; size: .; CDR3: CAWSMVLRFGEKLFF; DNA: TGTGCCTGGAGTATGGTTCTGAGGTTCGGGGAAAAACTGTTTTTT